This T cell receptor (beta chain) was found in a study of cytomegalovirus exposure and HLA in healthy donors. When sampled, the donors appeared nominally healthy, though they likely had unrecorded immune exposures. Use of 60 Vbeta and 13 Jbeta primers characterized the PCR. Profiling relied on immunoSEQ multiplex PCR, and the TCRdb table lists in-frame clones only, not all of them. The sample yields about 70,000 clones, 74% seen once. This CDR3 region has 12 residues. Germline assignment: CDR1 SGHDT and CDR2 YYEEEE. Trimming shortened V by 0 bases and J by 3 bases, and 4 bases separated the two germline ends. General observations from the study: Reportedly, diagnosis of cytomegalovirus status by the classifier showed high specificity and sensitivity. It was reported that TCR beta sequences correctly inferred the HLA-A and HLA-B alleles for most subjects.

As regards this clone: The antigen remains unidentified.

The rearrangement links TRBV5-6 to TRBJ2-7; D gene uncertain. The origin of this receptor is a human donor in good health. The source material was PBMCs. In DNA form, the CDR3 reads TGTGCCAGCAGCTTGGCTAGCTACGAGCAGTACTTC. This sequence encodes CASSLASYEQYF. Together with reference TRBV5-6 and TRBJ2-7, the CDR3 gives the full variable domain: DAGVTQSPTHLIKTRGQQVTLRCSPKSGHDTVSWYQQALGQGPQFIFQYYEEEERQRGNFPDRFSGHQFPNYSSELNVNALLLGDSALYLCASSLASYEQYFGPGTRLTVT.